The next 14 T cell receptor beta chains were all read from a single sample in a study of immune evolution from preneoplasia to lung adenocarcinoma. Sequencing used immunoSEQ multiplex PCR; TCRdb keeps in-frame clones, though not all of them. Counted here are 10,000 or so clones, approximately 86% occurring once; the ten biggest clones make up roughly 1.6%. Sequenced input: FFPE minimally invasive lung adenocarcinoma tissue. These receptors came from an older person with lung adenocarcinoma.

For this clone: An end of the junction does not agree with germline; a read error may underlie this. The CDR3 sequence: CASSDNAGHGSF. Written as DNA, the CDR3 is TGTGCCAGCAGTGATAATGCAGGCCACGGTAGCTTC. The genes are TRBV6-1 and TRBJ2-7; D gene unclear. CDR1 and CDR2 (germline): MNHNS, SASEGT. CDR3 length equals 12 residues.

This rearrangement joins TRBV9 to TRBJ2-5, with D unclear. CDR1 is SGDLS, CDR2 YYNGEE, per germline. V shed 4 bases and J shed 2 bases, with 15 bases lying between them. The CDR3 is 15 residues long. This chain's CDR3 is CASSWLGGAQETQYF. The CDR3 bases are TGTGCCAGCAGCTGGTTAGGCGGTGCACAAGAGACCCAGTACTTC.

This clone was seen only once. This chain connects TRBV9 to TRBJ2-5; 9 positions agree with TRBD1. CDR3 size: 15 residues. Per the germline V gene, CDR1 is SGDLS and CDR2 is YYNGEE. After removal of 4 bases from V and 3 bases from J, the junction contained 7 bases not matched to a gene. CDR3 nucleotides: TGTGCCAGCAGCTACCGACAGGGGGTGGAAGAGACCCAGTACTTC. Residues: CASSYRQGVEETQYF.

The chain couples TRBV18 to TRBJ2-7; 13 nucleotides align to TRBD2. Germline lookup yields CDR1 KGHSH and CDR2 LQKENI. The CDR3 covers 16 residues. J gave up 7 bases and V 1 base, and 7 bases lay outside the gene matches. CDR3 in DNA: TGTGCCAGCTCACCACAGGCCGGGACTAGCGGGGCGGAGCAGTACTTC. As protein: CASSPQAGTSGAEQYF.

CDR3 sequence: CASNFTGTRYNEQFF. CDR3 bases: TGTGCCAGCAATTTTACCGGGACTAGGTACAATGAGCAGTTCTTC. This rearrangement joins TRBV6-5 to TRBJ2-1, with 8 nucleotides matching TRBD2. Germline V lookup: CDR1 MNHEY, CDR2 SVGAGI. V lost 7 bases, J lost 4 bases, and 9 bases stayed unmatched. The CDR3 sequence is 15 residues long.

V and J are TRBV7-3 and TRBJ2-7; 8 bases align to TRBD1. The CDR3 totals 12 residues. CDR1 and CDR2 (germline): SGHTA, FQGTGA. V lost 5 bases and J lost 5; bases outside the gene matches: 2. The CDR3 DNA follows: TGTGCCAGCAGCCAGACAGGGGACGAGCAGTACTTC. This sequence encodes CASSQTGDEQYF.

In this sample, this clone turned up a few times. The chain is built from TRBV29-1 and TRBJ1-1; a weak D match, TRBD1 (5 bases). Trimming cost V 3 bases and J 4 bases, with 15 bases left between them. The CDR3 length is 14 residues. Germline-derived CDR1 and CDR2 are SQVTM and ANQGSEA. The CDR3 DNA sequence: TGCAGCGTTGAGCCAGGGTGGGTGGGCACTGAAGCTTTCTTT. It encodes CSVEPGWVGTEAFF.

The rearrangement uses TRBV27 and TRBJ2-3, with 7 bases lining up with TRBD1. This CDR3 is 15 amino acids long. V shed 4 bases, J shed 4 bases, and the junction held 8 bases outside the gene matches. Per the germline V gene, CDR1 is MNHEY and CDR2 is SMNVEV (reference sequence). CDR3 sequence reads: CASSSGTVIADTQYF. The CDR3 region has the DNA TGTGCCAGCAGTTCCGGGACAGTGATCGCAGATACGCAGTATTTT.

The chain is built from TRBV23-1 and TRBJ1-2; D is undetermined. TRBV23-1 is labeled an ORF, and its function is uncertain. This CDR3 has 13 amino acids. Trimming took 8 bases from V and 6 from J, leaving 16 bases between them. In DNA form, the CDR3 reads TGCGCCAGCGGCCTACTCCGCGGCCATGGCTACACCTTC. Protein product: CASGLLRGHGYTF.

CDR3 amino acids: CASSLGADFGYEQYF. CDR3 coding DNA: TGTGCCAGCAGCTTAGGGGCGGATTTCGGTTACGAGCAGTACTTC. This chain joins TRBV7-7 and TRBJ2-7, with D hard to call. The CDR3 contains 15 residues. Trimming took off 1 base at V and 4 bases at J, with 14 bases between the two ends. The germline CDR1 and CDR2 sequences are SSHAT and FNYEAQ (reference sequence).

V and J are TRBV10-2 and TRBJ2-7; D not resolved. The germline V gene has CDR1 WSHSY and CDR2 SAAADI. This CDR3 has 16 amino acids. Trimming took off 0 bases at V and 0 bases at J, with 12 bases between the two ends. CDR3 DNA sequence: TGCGCCAGCAGTGAGTCTCTGGGGATACTCTCCTACGAGCAGTACTTC. Protein: CASSESLGILSYEQYF.

The chain has TRBV5-4 and TRBJ1-2; D perhaps matches TRBD1 (5 bases). Germline-derived CDR1 and CDR2 are SGHNT and YYREEE (reference sequence). This CDR3 comprises 15 residues. Trimming stripped 0 bases from V and 0 bases from J, with 9 bases between. The CDR3 DNA reads TGTGCCAGCAGCTTGGCTGACAGAGCTAACTATGGCTACACCTTC. Its protein product is CASSLADRANYGYTF.

This clone was detected once. This chain uses TRBV11-1 with TRBJ2-5; 11 bases map to TRBD1. The CDR3 totals 14 residues. The trim removed 4 bases at V and 5 bases at J, leaving 3 bases unmatched. Germline CDR1 and CDR2: SGHAT and FQDESV (reference sequence). The CDR3: CASSWDRGSETQYF. For the CDR3, the DNA is TGTGCCAGCAGCTGGGACAGGGGGTCGGAGACCCAGTACTTC.

The chain is built from TRBV9 and TRBJ2-2; TRBD1 matches at 10 bases. Germline CDR1 is SGDLS and CDR2 is YYNGEE. Losses at the gene ends were 4 bases for V and 5 bases for J; bases not matched to a gene: 5. CDR3 size: 15 residues. The CDR3 reads CASSMRTGGTGELFF. In DNA, the CDR3 is TGTGCCAGCAGCATGAGGACAGGGGGTACCGGGGAGCTGTTTTTT.